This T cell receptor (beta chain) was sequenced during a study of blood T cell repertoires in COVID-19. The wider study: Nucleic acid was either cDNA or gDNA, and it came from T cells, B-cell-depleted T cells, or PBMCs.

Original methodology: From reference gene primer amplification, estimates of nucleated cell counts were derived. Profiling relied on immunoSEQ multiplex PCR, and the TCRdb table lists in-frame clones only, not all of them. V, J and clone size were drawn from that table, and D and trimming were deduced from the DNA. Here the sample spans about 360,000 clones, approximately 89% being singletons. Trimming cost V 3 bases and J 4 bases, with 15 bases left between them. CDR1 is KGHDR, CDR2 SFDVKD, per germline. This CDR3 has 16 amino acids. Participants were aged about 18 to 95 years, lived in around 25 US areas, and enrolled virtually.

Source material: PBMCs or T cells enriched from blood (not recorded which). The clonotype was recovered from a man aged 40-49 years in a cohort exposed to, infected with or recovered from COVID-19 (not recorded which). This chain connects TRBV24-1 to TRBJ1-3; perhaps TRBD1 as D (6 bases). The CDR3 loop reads CATSDGGRGSGNTIYF. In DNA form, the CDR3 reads TGTGCCACCAGTGATGGGGGCAGAGGGAGCGGAAACACCATATATTTT.